This TCR beta chain comes out of a study of vaccination and CD4 T cells after COVID-19. Of note for this clonotype: As yet, its antigen is unknown.

The study sequenced cultured CD4+ T cell DNA using the Oncomine TCR Beta short-read assay. It was cultured CD4+ T cells from which genomic DNA was extracted. TCRdb re-analysed the PCR reads in MiXCR, keeping a single row per CDR3 protein. This sample has 20,000 or so distinct CDR3 sequences, with approximately 67% found just once. Treatment indicated: roughly ten-day PBMC culture with coronavirus spike peptide pools or control peptides (ViraFEST assay). Trimming left V 2 bases short and J 1 base short, with 11 bases between. The CDR3 has 14 amino acids. Germline CDR1 is DFQATT and CDR2 is SNEGSKA (reference sequence).

The source is a human donor who had recovered from COVID-19. The sample was CD4+ T cells from blood, cultured in vitro. V is TRBV20-1 and J is TRBJ1-1, with D unclear. The CDR3 nucleotides are TGCAGTGCTAGACCCCTTGGATCGAACACTGAAGCTTTCTTT. This sequence encodes CSARPLGSNTEAFF.